The rows below give T cell receptor beta chains drawn from one sample of a study of T cell clonotyping in hematopoietic cell transplantation. Sequenced by immunoSEQ multiplex PCR; TCRdb stores in-frame clones only, minus some. The data contain 7,300 or so clones, approximately 96% of them singletons. The specimen was PBMCs, collected 30 days after allogeneic stem cell transplant. These receptors originate from a male patient between 40 and 49 years old who had an allogeneic stem cell transplant from a related donor, so the T cells may come from the graft donor. Some clones in this sample may be carry-over from other donors' samples. CDR3s include the opening cysteine and the closing phenylalanine or tryptophan. Each record gives: clone size, J gene, V gene, D gene, CDR3 protein, CDR3 DNA. The D gene is left open where the match is weak. Only some rows state a clone size, as once, few, many or a class for expanded clones.

clone_size: once
j_call: TRBJ2-5
v_call: TRBV5-1
d_call: TRBD1
cdr3_aa: CASSKTGARETQYF
cdr3_nt: TGCGCCAGCAGCAAGACAGGGGCGAGGGAGACCCAGTACTTC

clone_size: -
j_call: TRBJ1-2
v_call: TRBV20-1
d_call: -
cdr3_aa: CSGQEGGYTF
cdr3_nt: TGCAGTGGACAGGAGGGCGGCTACACCTTC

clone_size: -
j_call: TRBJ1-6
v_call: TRBV29-1
d_call: -
cdr3_aa: CSVRQDYNSPLHF
cdr3_nt: TGCAGCGTTCGACAGGACTATAATTCACCCCTCCACTTT

clone_size: -
j_call: TRBJ1-2
v_call: TRBV21-1
d_call: -
cdr3_aa: CASSTMTGGNGYTF
cdr3_nt: TGTGCCAGCAGCACGATGACAGGGGGCAATGGCTACACCTTC

clone_size: -
j_call: TRBJ1-2
v_call: TRBV27
d_call: TRBD1
cdr3_aa: CASRDRGQGYTF
cdr3_nt: TGTGCCAGCAGAGACAGGGGCCAAGGCTACACCTTC

clone_size: -
j_call: TRBJ1-1
v_call: TRBV9
d_call: -
cdr3_aa: CASSVGLDSGGRAEAFF
cdr3_nt: TGTGCCAGCAGCGTAGGTTTGGATTCGGGGGGCAGAGCTGAAGCTTTCTTT

clone_size: -
j_call: TRBJ2-1
v_call: TRBV4-2
d_call: -
cdr3_aa: CASSQDGGLNNEQFF
cdr3_nt: TGTGCCAGCAGCCAAGATGGTGGACTAAACAATGAGCAGTTCTTC

clone_size: -
j_call: TRBJ1-1
v_call: TRBV28
d_call: TRBD1
cdr3_aa: CASSRQGSAFF
cdr3_nt: TGTGCCAGCAGCAGACAGGGATCGGCTTTCTTT

clone_size: -
j_call: TRBJ1-2
v_call: TRBV28
d_call: -
cdr3_aa: CASSLGQSSYGYTF
cdr3_nt: TGTGCCAGCAGTTTAGGACAGAGCAGCTATGGCTACACCTTC

clone_size: -
j_call: TRBJ1-2
v_call: TRBV7-2
d_call: -
cdr3_aa: CASSLAKGFGYTF
cdr3_nt: TGTGCCAGCAGCTTAGCGAAGGGTTTTGGCTACACCTTC

clone_size: -
j_call: TRBJ2-1
v_call: TRBV6-6
d_call: -
cdr3_aa: CASSYGGFGDEQFF
cdr3_nt: TGTGCCAGCAGTTACGGGGGTTTCGGGGATGAGCAGTTCTTC

clone_size: -
j_call: TRBJ1-5
v_call: TRBV7-8
d_call: -
cdr3_aa: CASSFQRVNQPQHF
cdr3_nt: TGTGCCAGCAGCTTTCAGAGGGTCAATCAGCCCCAGCATTTT

clone_size: -
j_call: TRBJ1-1
v_call: TRBV5-1
d_call: -
cdr3_aa: CASSSNAGTQVKAFF
cdr3_nt: TGCGCCAGCAGCTCTAACGCGGGGACACAAGTTAAAGCTTTCTTT

clone_size: -
j_call: TRBJ2-7
v_call: TRBV6-5
d_call: -
cdr3_aa: CASSYSTKSEQYF
cdr3_nt: TGTGCCAGCAGTTACTCGACGAAGTCCGAGCAGTACTTC

clone_size: -
j_call: TRBJ2-5
v_call: TRBV5-1
d_call: -
cdr3_aa: CASSLGGTDQETQYF
cdr3_nt: TGCGCCAGCAGCTTGGGCGGGACAGACCAAGAGACCCAGTACTTC

clone_size: -
j_call: TRBJ2-3
v_call: TRBV5-1
d_call: TRBD1
cdr3_aa: CASRIDRARTDTQYF
cdr3_nt: TGCGCCAGCAGGATCGACAGGGCTCGCACAGATACGCAGTATTTT